This T cell receptor beta chain originates from a study of T-cell memory formation after mild COVID-19. The CDR3 runs to 15 residues. V gave up 6 bases and J gave up 5 bases; unmatched junction bases: 8. Researchers used 5'RACE with constant-segment primers to make TCR alpha and TCR beta cDNA libraries that carry sample barcodes and UMIs. TCRdb redid the calling of the 5' RACE reads with MiXCR, one entry per CDR3 protein. Of over 400,000 distinct CDR3 sequences listed, roughly a quarter are singletons. There are a few counts of this clonotype. As yet, its antigen is unknown. Study findings and constraints: The study found contracting CD4+ clones mainly in CM and EM and contracting CD8+ clones in EMRA. Balance between CD4 and CD8 was seen in clones contracting day 15 to 85, and a CD4+ lean was seen in later expanders. Cross-reactive memory apparently joined, as some responding clones appeared in pre-infection memory.

Sequencing input: PBMCs or a T cell subset sorted from them (not recorded which). This clonotype was sampled from an adult woman who had mild COVID-19 (a few samples of this study predate the infection). Cell type and time point are not known. This chain connects TRBV12-3 or TRBV12-4 to TRBJ1-5, with TRBD1 identical over 9 bases. The CDR3 DNA follows: TGTGCCAGCAGCGAACAGGGGGCCGCAGATCAGCCCCAGCATTTT. Amino acid sequence: CASSEQGAADQPQHF.